The present TCR beta chain was sequenced within a study of blood T cell repertoires in COVID-19. Across the whole study: Donors in the United States, Italy and Spain gave samples during acute or convalescent COVID-19.

CDR1 and CDR2 from the germline V gene are SGHNT and YYREEE (reference sequence). The CDR3 is made up of 12 amino acids. V lost 1 base to trimming and J lost 6 bases, with 8 bases between them. This table comes from immunoSEQ multiplex PCR, and its TCRdb copy is limited to in-frame clones, with some not included. Of 95,000 to 150,000 clones in the sample, more than 70% were seen once. The receptor was derived from a man in his fifties or sixties with acute or convalescent COVID-19. The rearrangement joins TRBV5-4 to TRBJ2-7; no definite D call. Material for sequencing was peripheral blood. CDR3 in amino acids: CASSLFQSEQYF. The DNA of the CDR3 is TGTGCCAGCAGCTTGTTCCAATCCGAGCAGTACTTC.